What follows are 28 T cell receptor beta chains derived from one specimen sequenced in a study of T cells in Graves' hyperthyroidism and ophthalmopathy. Amplification yielded TCR beta CDR3 regions, with RNA transcripts as the source. The study used the HTBI primer set for a first-round RT-PCR of the TCR CDR3. TCRdb reanalysed the multiplex PCR reads using MiXCR and keeps one entry per CDR3 protein. The data contain fewer than 550,000 distinct CDR3 sequences, 15% to 18% of them seen just once; the ten biggest clones take up approximately 8%. The specimen was blood. The receptors shown here come from a woman aged 18-29 years with Graves' hyperthyroidism.

This clonotype was seen at least ten times. V gene TRBV27 combines with J gene TRBJ1-1; unclear D gene. CDR1 is MNHEY, CDR2 SMNVEV, per germline (reference sequence). The V end lost 1 base, the J end lost 3 bases, and 6 bases lay between the germline ends. The CDR3 has 13 residues. The DNA for the CDR3 is TGTGCCAGCAGTTTATACCGAGACACTGAAGCTTTCTTT. Translated: CASSLYRDTEAFF.

This clonotype was detected only a few times. The chain uses TRBV20-1 and TRBJ2-5; TRBD2 agrees at 10 bases. This CDR3 is built from 16 residues. Germline V gives CDR1 DFQATT, CDR2 SNEGSKA (reference sequence). V was pared by 0 bases and J by 4 bases, with 8 bases of the junction left unmatched. CDR3 region: CSARDDLAGAPETQYF. CDR3 coding DNA: TGCAGTGCTAGAGATGATCTAGCGGGGGCCCCAGAGACCCAGTACTTC.

The chain joins TRBV2 to TRBJ2-7, with D uncertain. CDR1 SNHLY and CDR2 FYNNEI come from the germline V gene. The CDR3 loop spans 15 amino acids. Trimming removed 3 bases from V and 0 bases from J, with 12 bases in between. The CDR3 DNA reads TGTGCCAGCAGTGATGTGGCACTTAGCTCCTACGAGCAGTACTTC. Translated: CASSDVALSSYEQYF.

This clonotype was found a few times. The CDR3 nucleotides are TGTGCCAGCAGCGTACACAGGGGGAACACTGAAGCTTTCTTT. Protein sequence: CASSVHRGNTEAFF. The rearrangement links TRBV13 to TRBJ1-1; 7 positions agree with TRBD1. The CDR3 runs 14 residues. The ends lost 5 bases at V and 1 base at J; junction bases unmatched: 4. Germline assignment: CDR1 PRHDT and CDR2 FYEKMQ (reference sequence).

V usage is TRBV5-6 and J usage is TRBJ2-2; no reliable D call. Germline V gene lookup returns CDR1 SGHDT and CDR2 YYEEEE. The CDR3 runs to 12 residues. V was clipped by 4 bases and J by 6 bases, with 7 bases between them. The chain's CDR3 is CASSTWAGELFF. The CDR3 DNA sequence: TGTGCCAGCAGCACCTGGGCCGGGGAGCTGTTTTTT.

This clonotype was counted only a few times. The chain couples TRBV19 to TRBJ1-5; 7 bases fit TRBD1. The germline gives CDR1 LNHDA, CDR2 SQIVND (reference sequence). The CDR3 extends over 14 amino acids. V dropped 5 bases and J dropped 9; count of bases not matched to a gene: 10. The CDR3 bases are TGTGCCAGTAGTGCGGGGACAGACGCCCGGCCCCAGCATTTT. It translates to CASSAGTDARPQHF.

There are many counts of this clonotype. The V call is TRBV11-2, the J call TRBJ2-3, with D hard to call. The CDR3 is 16 amino acids. Germline V CDR1 and CDR2: SGHAT, FQNNGV. Trimming shortened V by 1 base and J by 1 base, and 12 bases separated the two germline ends. This chain's CDR3 is CASSLAQTLGTDTQYF. The CDR3 DNA reads TGTGCCAGCAGCTTAGCCCAGACACTTGGCACAGATACGCAGTATTTT.

This clonotype was observed many times. CDR3 bases: TGTGCCAGCAGCTTCGTCACGGGGGCTAACAATGAGCAGTTCTTC. Translated, it gives CASSFVTGANNEQFF. V is TRBV11-2 and J is TRBJ2-1, with D perhaps being TRBD1 or TRBD2 (6 bases each). The CDR3 is 15 amino acids. Germline CDR1 reads SGHAT; CDR2 reads FQNNGV. V lost 3 bases to trimming and J lost 5 bases, with 14 bases between them.

The sample holds many counts of this clonotype. The chain links TRBV12-3 or TRBV12-4 to TRBJ1-6; TRBD1 might be the D (6 bases). Trimming left V 3 bases short and J 10 bases short, with 16 bases between. The CDR3 has 15 amino acids. CDR3 coding DNA: TGTGCCAGCAGTTTCAACAGGGACCTCGGGTCACCCCTCCACTTT. The encoded protein is CASSFNRDLGSPLHF.

This chain links TRBV28 with TRBJ1-2; no firm D call. Germline values: CDR1 MDHEN, CDR2 SYDVKM. The V and J ends lost 3 bases and 3 bases respectively, with 14 bases between them. CDR3 length: 15 residues. The CDR3 region is CASSFSTRHDYGYTF. DNA of the CDR3: TGTGCCAGCAGTTTTTCGACCCGGCACGACTATGGCTACACCTTC.

Concerning this clonotype: A much larger clone differs from this one at a single base, so this may be a read error. This chain connects TRBV7-9 to TRBJ2-2; D possibly corresponds to TRBD2 (6 bases). Per the germline V gene, CDR1 is SEHNR and CDR2 is FQNEAQ (reference sequence). The CDR3 spans 15 residues. V was shortened by 5 bases and J by 6 bases, with 16 bases between the two germline ends. The CDR3 sequence: CASSVVAVLAGELFF. CDR3 in DNA: TGTGCCAGCAGCGTAGTAGCGGTTTTGGCCGGGGAGCTGTTTTTT.

The rearrangement uses TRBV7-9 and TRBJ1-5; no firm D call. V lost 4 bases to trimming and J lost 3 bases, with 13 bases between them. From germline, CDR1 is SEHNR and CDR2 FQNEAQ (reference sequence). The CDR3 covers 15 residues. The CDR3 is CASSSEALLNQPQHF. DNA of the CDR3: TGTGCCAGCAGCTCAGAAGCACTCCTCAATCAGCCCCAGCATTTT.

This clonotype was found many times. The genes are TRBV7-8 and TRBJ1-1; D gene unclear. CDR3 length: 14 residues. V lost 10 bases and J 1 base, leaving 16 bases between the germline ends. Germline values: CDR1 SGHVS, CDR2 FQNEAQ. CDR3 residues: CATRVAAGNTEAFF. As DNA, the CDR3 is TGTGCCACGAGGGTAGCAGCTGGGAACACTGAAGCTTTCTTT.

This clonotype was detected ten times or more. The junction shows a germline mismatch at one end, possibly a read error. J is TRBJ2-2 and V is TRBV7-9, with TRBD2 as a possible D gene (6 bases). Germline lookup yields CDR1 SEHNR and CDR2 FQNEAQ (reference sequence). The CDR3 spans 14 residues. This CDR3 reads CASSLGGQTGELFF. The CDR3 bases are TGTGCCAGTAGCTTAGGAGGGCAAACCGGGGAGCTGTTTTTT.

This clonotype came up a few times. The chain joins TRBV20-1 to TRBJ2-3, with a weak D call TRBD2 (5 bases). This CDR3 is built from 14 residues. V shed 6 bases and J shed 0 bases, with 13 bases lying between them. The germline V gene encodes CDR1 DFQATT and CDR2 SNEGSKA (reference sequence). CDR3 residues: CSARPGDSTDTQYF. CDR3 DNA: TGCAGTGCAAGGCCCGGGGATAGCACAGATACGCAGTATTTT.

This chain joins TRBV4-2 and TRBJ1-1; a weak D match, TRBD1 (6 bases). This CDR3 comprises 15 residues. Between the trimmed V and J ends, which lost 3 bases and 2 bases, there was a span of 13 bases. The germline V gene has CDR1 LGHNA and CDR2 YNFKEQ. The CDR3 loop reads CASSQAGTLNTEAFF. Here the CDR3 DNA reads TGTGCCAGCAGCCAGGCCGGGACACTCAACACTGAAGCTTTCTTT.

This clonotype was observed at least ten times. CDR3 loop: CASSSNGDNSPLHF. DNA of the CDR3: TGTGCCAGCAGCTCCAACGGGGACAATTCACCCCTCCACTTT. The V gene is TRBV6-1, the J gene TRBJ1-6, with a weak D call TRBD1 (5 bases). This CDR3 has 14 amino acids. The V gene lost 6 bases and the J gene lost 7 bases, with 13 bases spanning the gap. CDR1 is MNHNS, CDR2 SASEGT, per germline.

This clonotype has only a few counts. The V and J genes are TRBV20-1 and TRBJ1-3, with a weak D call TRBD1 (6 bases). Germline CDR1 reads DFQATT; CDR2 reads SNEGSKA (reference sequence). V was cut by 0 bases and J by 0 bases, with 15 bases left in between. This CDR3 is 17 amino acids long. CDR3 sequence: CSARESLGAHSGNTIYF. The CDR3 nucleotides read TGCAGTGCTAGAGAATCCTTGGGGGCCCACTCTGGAAACACCATATATTTT.

This clonotype occurred many times. CDR3 in amino acids: CASSLLAGAQETQYF. The CDR3 DNA reads as TGTGCCAGCAGTTTATTAGCGGGGGCCCAAGAGACCCAGTACTTC. The V call is TRBV27, the J call TRBJ2-5, with 9 nucleotides matching TRBD2. Germline loops: CDR1 MNHEY, CDR2 SMNVEV (reference sequence). This CDR3 comprises 15 residues. V lost 1 base, J lost 1 base, and 1 base stayed unmatched.

The V call is TRBV9, the J call TRBJ2-2; possible D gene TRBD2, 5 bases. The CDR3 extends over 15 amino acids. Germline V gene sequence: CDR1 SGDLS, CDR2 YYNGEE. Trimming took 0 bases from V and 6 from J, leaving 12 bases between them. The CDR3 loop is CASSVGGGSPGELFF. In DNA, the CDR3 is TGTGCCAGCAGCGTAGGTGGAGGAAGCCCCGGGGAGCTGTTTTTT.

This clonotype has more than one count but fewer than ten. V is TRBV20-1 and J is TRBJ1-5; 10 nucleotides agree with TRBD1. The CDR3 runs 14 residues. The junction had 6 bases not matched to a gene; V was cut back by 3 bases and J by 7 bases. Germline loops: CDR1 DFQATT, CDR2 SNEGSKA (reference sequence). The CDR3 DNA follows: TGCAGTGCTAGCCGGACAGGGGGAGAACAGCCCCAGCATTTT. Protein product: CSASRTGGEQPQHF.

This clonotype was seen a handful of times. For the CDR3, the DNA is TGTGCCACCGTTTCCGGGAGGGGCACAGATACGCAGTATTTT. It translates to CATVSGRGTDTQYF. V is TRBV6-1 and J is TRBJ2-3, with 8 bases fitting TRBD2. The V gene's germline CDR1 is MNHNS and CDR2 SASEGT. J was trimmed by 1 base and V by 10 bases; bases with no gene match: 7. The CDR3 length is 14 residues.

This clonotype showed up many times. The chain joins TRBV12-3 or TRBV12-4 to TRBJ1-1; D is unresolved. The CDR3 sequence is 12 residues long. Between the trimmed V and J ends, which lost 4 bases and 7 bases, there was a span of 10 bases. The CDR3 DNA reads as TGTGCCAGCAGTTCCGGACCGATTGAAGCTTTCTTT. The encoded protein is CASSSGPIEAFF.

This chain uses TRBV24-1 with TRBJ2-1; no clear D. Trimming cost V 4 bases and J 4 bases, with 10 bases left between them. Germline lookup yields CDR1 KGHDR and CDR2 SFDVKD. CDR3 length equals 14 residues. CDR3 amino acids: CATSDRQPYNEQFF. CDR3 in DNA: TGTGCCACCAGTGACCGACAACCATACAATGAGCAGTTCTTC.

This clonotype was detected many times. This sequence joins TRBV11-2 and TRBJ2-2; D possibly corresponds to TRBD2 (5 bases). The CDR3 covers 14 residues. Germline V lookup: CDR1 SGHAT, CDR2 FQNNGV. The V and J ends lost 5 bases and 1 base respectively, with 8 bases between them. CDR3 residues: CASSREGNTGELFF. DNA of the CDR3: TGTGCCAGCAGCCGCGAGGGGAACACCGGGGAGCTGTTTTTT.

This clonotype was detected many times. V gene TRBV24-1 combines with J gene TRBJ1-1; D unresolved. The V end lost 1 base, the J end lost 1 base, and 3 bases lay between the germline ends. Germline-derived CDR1 and CDR2 are KGHDR and SFDVKD. The CDR3 has 13 amino acids. As DNA, the CDR3 is TGTGCCACCAGTGATTTTACGAACACTGAAGCTTTCTTT. This encodes CATSDFTNTEAFF.

The rearrangement joins TRBV6-2 or TRBV6-3 to TRBJ2-5; D ambiguous. V was clipped by 3 bases and J by 2 bases, with 10 bases between them. The germline V gene encodes CDR1 MNHEY and CDR2 SVGEGT. This CDR3 contains 14 residues. CDR3 in amino acids: CASSYLQVQETQYF. DNA for the CDR3: TGTGCCAGCAGTTATCTGCAGGTTCAAGAGACCCAGTACTTC.

There are many counts of this clonotype. The chain is built from TRBV4-1 and TRBJ2-7; D remains unclear. This CDR3 comprises 15 residues. The V and J ends lost 1 base and 0 bases respectively, with 10 bases between them. CDR1 and CDR2 from the germline V gene are MGHRA and YSYEKL. The CDR3: CASSQVSTSSYEQYF. CDR3 nucleotides: TGCGCCAGCAGCCAAGTCAGCACGAGCTCCTACGAGCAGTACTTC.